The 9 T cell receptor beta chains listed next were all sequenced from one sample in a study of blood T cell repertoires in COVID-19. The protocol was immunoSEQ multiplex PCR, while the TCRdb copy is restricted to in-frame clones and leaves out a portion. The sample includes under 500,000 clones, around nine tenths of them seen just once. The sequencing input was peripheral blood. These receptors all stem from a woman aged 30 to 39 with acute or convalescent COVID-19.

J is TRBJ1-5 and V is TRBV6-5; 7 nucleotides agree with TRBD1. The V gene's germline CDR1 is MNHEY and CDR2 SVGAGI. This CDR3 has 14 residues. J was trimmed by 5 bases and V by 6 bases; bases with no gene match: 7. DNA for the CDR3: TGTGCCAGCAGCAACGCCAGGGGGTATCAGCCCCAGCATTTT. Protein: CASSNARGYQPQHF.

This clone occurred a few times. The rearrangement uses TRBV24-1 and TRBJ2-7; D not certain. This CDR3 has 15 residues. V lost 2 bases to trimming and J lost 6 bases, with 16 bases between them. Germline-derived CDR1 and CDR2 are KGHDR and SFDVKD. In DNA, the CDR3 is TGTGCCACCAGTGATTCCGCTGCCGCCGGCGGCGAGCAGTACTTC. It specifies CATSDSAAAGGEQYF.

The gene calls are TRBV7-9 and TRBJ1-2; the D is unclear. V lost 1 base and J lost 0, with 12 bases in between. The CDR3 is 16 residues long. Germline V CDR1 and CDR2: SEHNR, FQNEAQ (reference sequence). In DNA form, the CDR3 reads TGTGCCAGCAGCTTAGTTGGGAGTCAGTCTAACTATGGCTACACCTTC. Protein: CASSLVGSQSNYGYTF.

The chain uses TRBV6-5 and TRBJ1-4; D gene uncertain. From germline, CDR1 is MNHEY and CDR2 SVGAGI. Trimming took 2 bases from V and 5 from J, leaving 12 bases between them. The CDR3 is 15 residues long. CDR3 DNA: TGTGCCAGCAGTTACGCCCGACAAGGCAATGAAAAACTGTTTTTT. As protein: CASSYARQGNEKLFF.

The chain carries TRBV11-2 and TRBJ2-5; 7 bases align to TRBD1. From germline, CDR1 is SGHAT and CDR2 FQNNGV. CDR3 size: 15 residues. V was pared by 5 bases and J by 5 bases, with 11 bases of the junction left unmatched. CDR3 region: CASSPGAGGRETQYF. CDR3 in DNA: TGTGCCAGCAGCCCCGGGGCAGGGGGTAGGGAGACCCAGTACTTC.

The chain carries TRBV6-6 and TRBJ2-1; D might be TRBD1 (6 bases). The V end lost 0 bases, the J end lost 4 bases, and 13 bases lay between the germline ends. Germline CDR1 is MNHNY and CDR2 is SVGAGI (reference sequence). CDR3 length equals 16 residues. The CDR3 region has the DNA TGTGCCAGCAGTTACTCGATATCGGACAGTTACAATGAGCAGTTCTTC. It encodes CASSYSISDSYNEQFF.

The V call is TRBV9, the J call TRBJ2-7, with 7 bases identical to TRBD2. Germline CDR1 reads SGDLS; CDR2 reads YYNGEE. This CDR3 region has 15 residues. Germline trimming cut 4 bases from V and 3 bases from J; bases unmatched to any gene: 10. The CDR3 DNA reads as TGTGCCAGCAGCTCCAGGACGGGGGGACTCTACGAGCAGTACTTC. It encodes CASSSRTGGLYEQYF.

The chain employs TRBV6-6 and TRBJ2-5, with a possible D match to TRBD1 (6 bases). This CDR3 is built from 14 residues. Germline V gene lookup returns CDR1 MNHNY and CDR2 SVGAGI (reference sequence). With 4 bases removed from V and 1 base from J, the gap between germline ends came to 10 bases. The CDR3 sequence is CASSLNRVQETQYF. In DNA form, the CDR3 reads TGTGCCAGCAGTTTGAACAGGGTCCAAGAGACCCAGTACTTC.

The rearrangement uses TRBV28 and TRBJ1-2; 9 bases agree with TRBD1. V lost 6 bases to trimming and J lost 2 bases; unmatched junction nucleotides: 10. Germline values: CDR1 MDHEN, CDR2 SYDVKM. This CDR3 contains 16 residues. The CDR3 DNA follows: TGTGCCAGCAGCGAAGCCGGGACAGGGCTAAACTATGGCTACACCTTC. It codes for CASSEAGTGLNYGYTF.